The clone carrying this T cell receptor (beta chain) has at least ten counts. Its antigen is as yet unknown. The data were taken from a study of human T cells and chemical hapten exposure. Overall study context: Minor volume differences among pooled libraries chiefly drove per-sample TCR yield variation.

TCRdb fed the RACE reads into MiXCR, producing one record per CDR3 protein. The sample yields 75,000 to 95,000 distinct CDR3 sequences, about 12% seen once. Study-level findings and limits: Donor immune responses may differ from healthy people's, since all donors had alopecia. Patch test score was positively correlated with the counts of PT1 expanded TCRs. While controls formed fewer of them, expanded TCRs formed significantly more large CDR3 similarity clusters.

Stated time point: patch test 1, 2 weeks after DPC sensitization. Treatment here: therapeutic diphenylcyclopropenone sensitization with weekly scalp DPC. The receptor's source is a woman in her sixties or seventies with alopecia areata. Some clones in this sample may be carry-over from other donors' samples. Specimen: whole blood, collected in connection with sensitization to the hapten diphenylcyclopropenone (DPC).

The CDR3 DNA reads as TGCGCCAGCAGCACCTACAGGGGTGAGCAGTTCTTC. Translating gives CASSTYRGEQFF. The chain joins TRBV5-1 to TRBJ2-1; 7 bases are shared with TRBD1. Trimming cost V 4 bases and J 9 bases; bases outside gene matches: 4. The CDR3 is made up of 12 amino acids. The germline V gene encodes CDR1 SGHRS and CDR2 YFSETQ.